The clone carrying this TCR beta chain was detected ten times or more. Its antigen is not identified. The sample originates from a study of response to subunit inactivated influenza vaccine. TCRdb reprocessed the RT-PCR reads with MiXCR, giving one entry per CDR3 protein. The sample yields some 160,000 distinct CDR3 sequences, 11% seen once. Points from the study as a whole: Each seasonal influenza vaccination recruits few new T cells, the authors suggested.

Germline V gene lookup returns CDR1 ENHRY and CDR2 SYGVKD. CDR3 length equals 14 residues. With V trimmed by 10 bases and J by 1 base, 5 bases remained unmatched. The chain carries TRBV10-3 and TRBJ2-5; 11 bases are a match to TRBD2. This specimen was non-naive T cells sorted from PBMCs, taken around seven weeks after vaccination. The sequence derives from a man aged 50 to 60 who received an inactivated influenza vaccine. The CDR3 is CATRTSGRQETQYF. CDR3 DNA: TGTGCCACCCGGACTAGCGGGCGCCAAGAGACCCAGTACTTC.